The clone carrying this T cell receptor (beta chain) was recorded only once. The CDR3 is 16 amino acids. Germline-derived CDR1 and CDR2 are KGHSH and LQKENI. V dropped 5 bases and J dropped 2 bases, with 18 bases sitting between them. These data come from a study of T cell changes during pregnancy in multiple sclerosis. Some clones are missing from TCRdb's copy, which holds only in-frame ones; the method was immunoSEQ multiplex PCR. The sample shows over 45,000 clones, about 93% of them seen only once. This clonotype was obtained from a female donor in good health, enrolled as a control in a pregnancy study. The V call is TRBV18, the J call TRBJ1-2; D is perhaps TRBD1 (6 bases). Sequences were derived from peripheral blood, sampled in the third trimester of pregnancy. The CDR3 reads CASSVSRGVENYGYTF. As DNA, the CDR3 is TGTGCCAGCTCAGTAAGCAGGGGAGTTGAAAACTATGGCTACACCTTC.